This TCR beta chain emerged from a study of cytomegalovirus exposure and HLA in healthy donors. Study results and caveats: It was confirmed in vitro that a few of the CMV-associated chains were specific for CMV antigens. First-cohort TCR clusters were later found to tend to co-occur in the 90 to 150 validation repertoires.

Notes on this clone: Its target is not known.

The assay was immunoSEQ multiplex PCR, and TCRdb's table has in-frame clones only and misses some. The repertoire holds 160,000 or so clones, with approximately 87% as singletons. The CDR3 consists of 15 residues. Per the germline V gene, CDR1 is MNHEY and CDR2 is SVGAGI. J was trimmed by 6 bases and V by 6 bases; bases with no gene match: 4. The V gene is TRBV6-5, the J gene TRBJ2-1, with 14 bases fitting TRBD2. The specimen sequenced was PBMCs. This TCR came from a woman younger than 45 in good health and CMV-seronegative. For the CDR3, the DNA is TGTGCCAGCAGGCCTGGGACTAGCGGGAGCAATGAGCAGTTCTTC. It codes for CASRPGTSGSNEQFF.